Below, 28 T cell receptor beta chains from the same sample are listed, as sequenced in a study of blood T cell repertoires in COVID-19. Repertoires were generated with immunoSEQ multiplex PCR, while TCRdb's copy carries only in-frame clones and drops some. Of 230,000 or so clones listed, 88% are singletons. Sequenced: PBMCs or T cells enriched from blood (not recorded which). All receptors derive from a woman in her thirties or forties with acute COVID-19.

The chain recombines TRBV6-2 or TRBV6-3 with TRBJ2-7; D is perhaps TRBD2 (5 bases). The CDR3 covers 13 residues. Trimming pared 2 bases from V and 3 bases from J, leaving 8 bases between. Germline assignment: CDR1 MNHEY and CDR2 SVGEGT. CDR3 protein: CASSYDGNYEQYF. The DNA for the CDR3 is TGTGCCAGCAGTTACGACGGGAACTACGAGCAGTACTTC.

The rearrangement uses TRBV5-6 and TRBJ1-2; D gene uncertain. V lost 0 bases and J 1 base, leaving 16 bases between the germline ends. The CDR3 spans 17 residues. Germline assignment: CDR1 SGHDT and CDR2 YYEEEE. CDR3: CASSLASRREGNYGYTF. In DNA, the CDR3 is TGTGCCAGCAGCTTGGCTTCCCGGAGGGAGGGTAACTATGGCTACACCTTC.

This clone was observed once. The chain joins TRBV10-2 to TRBJ1-1, with 7 bases aligning to TRBD1. CDR1 is WSHSY and CDR2 is SAAADI in the germline V gene. V trimming: 6 bases; J trimming: 2 bases; junction bases outside the gene matches: 6. This CDR3 has 14 amino acids. The CDR3 DNA is TGCGCCAGCAGAGCCGGGACAGCCAACACTGAAGCTTTCTTT. Translating it yields CASRAGTANTEAFF.

V is TRBV5-6 and J is TRBJ1-5; the D gene is possibly TRBD1 (5 bases). CDR3 length: 14 residues. Germline V gene lookup returns CDR1 SGHDT and CDR2 YYEEEE. V lost 4 bases and J 2 bases, leaving 10 bases between the germline ends. The CDR3 DNA follows: TGTGCCAGCAGCGCTTGGGGGGGCAATCAGCCCCAGCATTTT. Translating it yields CASSAWGGNQPQHF.

The chain is built from TRBV24-1 and TRBJ2-1, with D possibly TRBD1 on 5 matching bases. The germline V and J ends were trimmed by 8 bases and 5 bases, with 12 bases remaining between them. CDR1 KGHDR and CDR2 SFDVKD come from the germline V gene. The CDR3 is 13 residues long. CDR3 in amino acids: CATTWAGHNEQFF. DNA for the CDR3: TGTGCCACCACCTGGGCAGGGCACAATGAGCAGTTCTTC.

This clone has only one observation. The chain couples TRBV12-3 or TRBV12-4 to TRBJ2-4; TRBD1 aligns across 8 bases. The CDR3 has 13 residues. V was clipped by 8 bases and J by 8 bases; unmatched bases: 8. CDR3 bases: TGTGCCAGCCTTAGGACAGGGCGGGACATTCAGTACTTC. Encoded protein: CASLRTGRDIQYF.

The rearrangement uses TRBV24-1 and TRBJ2-1; TRBD2 matches 9 bases. Germline-derived CDR1 and CDR2 are KGHDR and SFDVKD. The CDR3 has 15 amino acids. V lost 6 bases to trimming and J lost 9 bases; unmatched junction nucleotides: 11. CDR3 bases: TGTGCCACCAGTATCAATGCGGGGGGGCCTGCTGAGCAGTTCTTC. Residues: CATSINAGGPAEQFF.

The genes are TRBV7-8 and TRBJ1-2; TRBD1 matches at 8 bases. With V trimmed by 4 bases and J by 7 bases, 5 bases remained unmatched. From germline, CDR1 is SGHVS and CDR2 FQNEAQ. The CDR3 has 13 amino acids. CDR3 DNA: TGTGCCAGCAGCTCACAGGGGGAGGGTGGCTACACCTTC. Translation gives CASSSQGEGGYTF.

This chain uses TRBV7-8 with TRBJ1-2, with a weak D call TRBD1 (6 bases). V lost 8 bases and J lost 3, with 25 bases in between. This CDR3 is built from 17 residues. Looked up from germline, CDR1 is SGHVS and CDR2 is FQNEAQ. In DNA form, the CDR3 reads TGTGCCAGCGGGCCGGGTGGGACACCACCCATGGACTATGGCTACACCTTC. Protein: CASGPGGTPPMDYGYTF.

The chain is built from TRBV7-7 and TRBJ2-2; possible D gene TRBD1, 6 bases. Deletions cut 1 base from V and 5 bases from J, with 11 bases between. CDR3 length: 15 residues. The germline V gene has CDR1 SSHAT and CDR2 FNYEAQ (reference sequence). In DNA, the CDR3 is TGTGCCAGCAGCTTAGGGCAGGGGTGGACCGGGGAGCTGTTTTTT. It specifies CASSLGQGWTGELFF.

The rearrangement joins TRBV10-3 to TRBJ1-5, with TRBD1 identical over 7 bases. CDR1 is ENHRY, CDR2 SYGVKD, per germline. V dropped 4 bases and J dropped 3; count of bases not matched to a gene: 6. The CDR3 consists of 15 residues. CDR3 sequence reads: CAISVDRELNQPQHF. CDR3 nucleotide sequence: TGTGCCATCAGTGTTGACAGGGAGCTCAATCAGCCCCAGCATTTT.

The count of this clone is one. V and J are TRBV19 and TRBJ2-1, with TRBD1 identical over 9 bases. Per germline, CDR1 LNHDA and CDR2 SQIVND (reference sequence). This CDR3 has 15 residues. Losses at the gene ends were 1 base for V and 5 bases for J; bases not matched to a gene: 3. CDR3 amino acids: CASSIVDRGHNEQFF. The CDR3 DNA sequence: TGTGCCAGTAGTATAGTGGACAGGGGTCACAATGAGCAGTTCTTC. Based on the CDR3 plus reference TRBV19 and TRBJ2-1, the full variable domain is DGGITQSPKYLFRKEGQNVTLSCEQNLNHDAMYWYRQDPGQGLRLIYYSQIVNDFQKGDIAEGYSVSREKKESFPLTVTSAQKNPTAFYLCASSIVDRGHNEQFFGPGTRLTVL.

V is TRBV28 and J is TRBJ1-6; D is perhaps TRBD1 (5 bases). V shed 5 bases and J shed 5 bases, with 10 bases lying between them. Per germline, CDR1 MDHEN and CDR2 SYDVKM. CDR3 length equals 14 residues. CDR3 residues: CASSGTGDNSPLHF. CDR3 DNA: TGTGCCAGCAGTGGGACGGGGGATAATTCACCCCTCCACTTT.

This clone was detected a few times. This chain uses TRBV2 with TRBJ2-1; TRBD2 agrees at 9 bases. The CDR3 consists of 16 residues. CDR1 is SNHLY and CDR2 is FYNNEI in the germline V gene. V lost 1 base and J lost 4; bases outside the gene matches: 5. CDR3 sequence: CASSEVRLAVYNEQFF. In nucleotides, the CDR3 is TGTGCCAGCAGTGAAGTGAGACTAGCGGTTTACAATGAGCAGTTCTTC.

This chain links TRBV28 with TRBJ1-2; TRBD1 might be the D (6 bases). Trimming left V 6 bases short and J 2 bases short, with 13 bases between. The CDR3 totals 14 residues. The germline CDR1 and CDR2 sequences are MDHEN and SYDVKM. This CDR3 is CASSLGGANYGYTF. In DNA, the CDR3 is TGTGCCAGCAGCCTTGGGGGGGCAAACTATGGCTACACCTTC.

The chain couples TRBV30 to TRBJ1-4; 12 bases are shared with TRBD1. V gave up 6 bases and J gave up 10 bases; unmatched junction bases: 6. The CDR3 consists of 13 residues. CDR1 and CDR2 (germline): GTSNPN, SVGIG (reference sequence). The CDR3 bases are TGTGCCTGCGTCGGGACAGGGGGCGGAAAACTGTTTTTT. Translating gives CACVGTGGGKLFF.

The V call is TRBV9, the J call TRBJ2-2; 7 bases are shared with TRBD2. J gave up 5 bases and V 1 base, and 11 bases lay outside the gene matches. Germline values: CDR1 SGDLS, CDR2 YYNGEE. The CDR3 consists of 17 residues. CDR3 coding DNA: TGTGCCAGCAGCGTATCGGGAGGACTAGTAGGTACCGGGGAGCTGTTTTTT. The encoded protein is CASSVSGGLVGTGELFF.

The CDR3 coding sequence is TGTGCCAGCAGCCCAACTAGCGGCACAACCTACGAGCAGTACGTC. Amino acid sequence: CASSPTSGTTYEQYV. The chain carries TRBV11-3 and TRBJ2-7; TRBD2 matches 8 bases. The V gene's germline CDR1 is SGHNT and CDR2 YENEEA. V shed 5 bases and J 2 bases; nucleotides not matched to a gene: 8. This CDR3 region has 15 residues.

The chain combines TRBV9 with TRBJ2-1; D unresolved. CDR1 and CDR2 from the germline V gene are SGDLS and YYNGEE. There are 13 residues in the CDR3. V lost 0 bases to trimming and J lost 6 bases, with 7 bases between them. The CDR3 is CASSVGVINEQFF. The CDR3 DNA reads as TGTGCCAGCAGCGTAGGAGTAATCAATGAGCAGTTCTTC.

V usage is TRBV30 and J usage is TRBJ1-1; possibly TRBD1 for D (6 bases). The V end lost 3 bases, the J end lost 5 bases, and 13 bases lay between the germline ends. The CDR3 has 13 residues. CDR1 GTSNPN and CDR2 SVGIG come from the germline V gene (reference sequence). The CDR3, as DNA: TGTGCCTGGAGCGAACAGGGTAAGACTGAAGCTTTCTTT. Protein: CAWSEQGKTEAFF.

The chain couples TRBV19 to TRBJ1-5; D uncertain. V lost 1 base and J 0 bases, leaving 7 bases between the germline ends. The CDR3 loop spans 15 amino acids. Germline CDR1 is LNHDA and CDR2 is SQIVND (reference sequence). CDR3 residues: CASSIGGFSNQPQHF. The CDR3 nucleotides are TGTGCCAGTAGTATAGGAGGGTTTAGCAATCAGCCCCAGCATTTT. Using reference TRBV19 and TRBJ1-5 for the parts outside the CDR3, the full variable domain is DGGITQSPKYLFRKEGQNVTLSCEQNLNHDAMYWYRQDPGQGLRLIYYSQIVNDFQKGDIAEGYSVSREKKESFPLTVTSAQKNPTAFYLCASSIGGFSNQPQHFGDGTRLSIL.

The rearrangement links TRBV5-1 to TRBJ2-3, with TRBD1 matching over 12 bases. The germline CDR1 and CDR2 sequences are SGHRS and YFSETQ. After removal of 4 bases from V and 4 bases from J, the junction contained 4 bases not matched to a gene. The CDR3 covers 15 residues. The CDR3 is CASSPGTGGPDTQYF. DNA of the CDR3: TGCGCCAGCAGCCCCGGGACAGGGGGCCCAGATACGCAGTATTTT.

The rearrangement links TRBV19 to TRBJ2-1, with 12 nucleotides matching TRBD2. CDR1 and CDR2 (germline): LNHDA, SQIVND (reference sequence). J was trimmed by 6 bases and V by 1 base; bases with no gene match: 16. The CDR3 runs to 20 residues. The CDR3 nucleotides read TGTGCCAGTAGTATAGGCCCTACTGTCAGACTAGCGGGAGTGAGCAATGAGCAGTTCTTC. It translates to CASSIGPTVRLAGVSNEQFF.

The chain is built from TRBV7-8 and TRBJ1-2; TRBD1 agrees at 8 bases. This CDR3 comprises 14 residues. Trimming at V came to 5 bases and at J to 14 bases, leaving 16 bases not matched to a gene. Germline V lookup: CDR1 SGHVS, CDR2 FQNEAQ. The CDR3 protein is CASSPGQVPTGSTF. In DNA, the CDR3 is TGTGCCAGCAGCCCGGGACAGGTCCCCACTGGTTCTACCTTC.

This rearrangement joins TRBV7-9 to TRBJ1-3; 10 bases fit TRBD1. V was pared by 6 bases and J by 8 bases, with 7 bases of the junction left unmatched. CDR1 is SEHNR, CDR2 FQNEAQ, per germline (reference sequence). The CDR3 is made up of 14 amino acids. The CDR3 protein is CASSLRDRGYTIYF. As DNA, the CDR3 is TGTGCCAGCAGTCTACGGGACAGGGGATACACCATATATTTT.

This chain uses TRBV6-2 or TRBV6-3 with TRBJ1-5; tentatively, D is TRBD1 (5 bases). V was cut by 0 bases and J by 3 bases, with 12 bases left in between. Germline V gene sequence: CDR1 MNHEY, CDR2 SVGEGT. This CDR3 has 16 residues. The CDR3 region is CASSYSRSGANQPQHF. The CDR3 DNA reads as TGTGCCAGCAGTTACTCGAGGAGTGGGGCCAATCAGCCCCAGCATTTT.

The gene calls are TRBV7-2 and TRBJ1-2; TRBD1 matches at 10 bases. Germline CDR1 reads SGHTA; CDR2 reads FQGNSA. J lost 6 bases, V lost 5 bases, and 6 bases had no gene match. CDR3 length: 14 residues. CDR3 bases: TGTGCCAGCAGCCGCGACAGGGGGCTTCATGGCTACACCTTC. It yields the protein CASSRDRGLHGYTF.

The sample holds a few counts of this clone. This chain uses TRBV7-9 with TRBJ1-6; D gene unclear. From germline, CDR1 is SEHNR and CDR2 FQNEAQ (reference sequence). This CDR3 is 15 amino acids long. V was trimmed by 3 bases and J by 0 bases, leaving 6 bases between them. The CDR3 sequence is CASSFGSSYNSPLHF. The CDR3 DNA sequence: TGTGCCAGCAGCTTCGGGAGCTCCTATAATTCACCCCTCCACTTT.